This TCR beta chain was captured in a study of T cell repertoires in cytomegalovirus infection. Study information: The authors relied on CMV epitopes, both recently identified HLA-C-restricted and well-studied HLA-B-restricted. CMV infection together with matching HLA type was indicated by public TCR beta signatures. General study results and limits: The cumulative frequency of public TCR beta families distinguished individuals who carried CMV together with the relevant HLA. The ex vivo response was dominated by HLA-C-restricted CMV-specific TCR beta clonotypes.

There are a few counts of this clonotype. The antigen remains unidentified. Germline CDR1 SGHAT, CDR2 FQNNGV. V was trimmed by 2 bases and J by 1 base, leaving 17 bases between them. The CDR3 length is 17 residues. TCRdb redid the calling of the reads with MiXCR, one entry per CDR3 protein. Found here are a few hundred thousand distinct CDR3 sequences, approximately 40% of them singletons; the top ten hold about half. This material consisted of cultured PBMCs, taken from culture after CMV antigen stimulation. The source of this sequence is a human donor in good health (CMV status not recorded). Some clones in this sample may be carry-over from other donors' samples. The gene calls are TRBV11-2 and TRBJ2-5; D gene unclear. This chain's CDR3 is CASSLFGRRDGQETQYF. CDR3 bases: TGTGCCAGCAGCTTATTTGGCCGCCGTGACGGCCAAGAGACCCAGTACTTC.